Listed here are 27 T cell receptor beta chains from one sample, sequenced in a study of PD-1 blockade in mismatch repair-deficient tumors. TCRdb's copy holds only in-frame clones and misses some; the assay was immunoSEQ multiplex PCR. There are 120,000 or so clones in the sample; about 88% occur only once, and roughly 14% lies in the top ten. The sample consisted of peripheral blood, taken 44 weeks after starting pembrolizumab. The receptors were sampled from an adult with mismatch repair-deficient cancer.

The chain couples TRBV4-3 to TRBJ2-5; D unresolved. V dropped 4 bases and J dropped 4 bases, with 16 bases sitting between them. The CDR3 spans 15 residues. Germline-derived CDR1 and CDR2 are LGHNA and YSLEER. The DNA of the CDR3 is TGCGCCAGCAGCCTAAGTTCCGATCTAAGAGAGACCCAGTACTTC. It yields the protein CASSLSSDLRETQYF.

The chain is built from TRBV6-5 and TRBJ2-1; perhaps TRBD2 as D (5 bases). The V gene lost 0 bases and the J gene lost 10 bases, with 10 bases spanning the gap. Germline lookup yields CDR1 MNHEY and CDR2 SVGAGI. The CDR3 is 13 amino acids. The CDR3 DNA is TGTGCCAGCAGTTACTCTATAGCGTCCGAGCAGTTCTTC. Amino acids: CASSYSIASEQFF.

The chain has TRBV5-1 and TRBJ2-5; D may correspond to TRBD1 or TRBD2 (5 bases each). Germline V gene data show CDR1 as SGHRS and CDR2 as YFSETQ. This CDR3 has 14 amino acids. Trimming pared 5 bases from V and 9 bases from J, leaving 20 bases between. CDR3 sequence: CASRGSLARGAQYF. The CDR3 bases are TGCGCCAGCAGGGGGAGCTTGGCGAGAGGGGCCCAGTACTTC.

The rearrangement links TRBV19 to TRBJ2-3, with D tentatively TRBD1 (6 bases). The V end was cut by 5 bases, the J end by 5 bases, with 17 bases between. From germline, CDR1 is LNHDA and CDR2 SQIVND (reference sequence). This CDR3 comprises 15 residues. CDR3 in amino acids: CASSPRTDAGDTQYF. In DNA, the CDR3 is TGTGCCAGTAGTCCTAGGACAGACGCCGGAGATACGCAGTATTTT.

This clone is a singleton in its sample. V gene TRBV29-1 combines with J gene TRBJ2-1, with 13 nucleotides matching TRBD2. This CDR3 region has 14 residues. Germline CDR1 and CDR2: SQVTM and ANQGSEA. After removal of 7 bases from V and 9 bases from J, the junction contained 9 bases not matched to a gene. CDR3 region: CSGKLAGGPTEQFF. The CDR3 DNA sequence: TGCAGCGGTAAACTAGCGGGAGGGCCCACTGAGCAGTTCTTC.

The gene calls are TRBV6-1 and TRBJ1-4; possibly TRBD1 for D (5 bases). The ends were cut back, 0 bases at V and 8 bases at J, with 13 bases in the middle. The CDR3 extends over 15 amino acids. Germline V lookup: CDR1 MNHNS, CDR2 SASEGT. The CDR3 DNA follows: TGTGCCAGCAGTGAAGCATGGCAGGGAAGCGAAAAACTGTTTTTT. It encodes CASSEAWQGSEKLFF.

The rearrangement joins TRBV11-3 to TRBJ2-1, with 8 bases that match TRBD2. The CDR3 is 14 amino acids. Germline loops: CDR1 SGHNT, CDR2 YENEEA. With V trimmed by 10 bases and J by 2 bases, 7 bases remained unmatched. CDR3 sequence (DNA): TGTGCCACCGGGCGGGGGGAGGCCTACAATGAGCAGTTCTTC. Translation: CATGRGEAYNEQFF.

This clone was recorded only once. The V gene is TRBV6-1, the J gene TRBJ1-1; unclear D gene. V was pared by 1 base and J by 0 bases, with 9 bases between. Germline CDR1 and CDR2: MNHNS and SASEGT. This CDR3 is 15 amino acids long. CDR3 DNA sequence: TGTGCCAGCAGTGAAGGAAGACGGATGAACACTGAAGCTTTCTTT. Protein sequence: CASSEGRRMNTEAFF.

The chain has TRBV28 and TRBJ2-4; TRBD1 might be the D (5 bases). V was pared by 5 bases and J by 7 bases, with 12 bases between. CDR1 is MDHEN, CDR2 SYDVKM, per germline. The CDR3 runs 13 residues. The CDR3 is CASSPGRWNIQYF. DNA for the CDR3: TGTGCCAGCAGTCCAGGGCGGTGGAACATTCAGTACTTC.

V usage is TRBV29-1 and J usage is TRBJ2-5; possible D gene TRBD2, 6 bases. The V end lost 2 bases, the J end lost 5 bases, and 15 bases lay between the germline ends. This CDR3 has 14 residues. Germline lookup yields CDR1 SQVTM and CDR2 ANQGSEA. The CDR3 region is CSVESRTGRETQYF. CDR3 nucleotide sequence: TGCAGCGTTGAATCCCGGACGGGGAGGGAGACCCAGTACTTC.

The chain combines TRBV4-2 with TRBJ2-5; D is unclear. Germline CDR1 and CDR2: LGHNA and YNFKEQ. The CDR3 consists of 15 residues. Between the trimmed V and J ends, which lost 0 bases and 3 bases, there was a span of 11 bases. DNA of the CDR3: TGTGCCAGCAGCCAAGACCTAAGCAGCGAAGAGACCCAGTACTTC. Its protein product is CASSQDLSSEETQYF.

CDR3 protein: CASSQDRLLVLTGELFF. As DNA, the CDR3 is TGTGCCAGCAGCCAAGACCGCCTCCTAGTCTTGACCGGGGAGCTGTTTTTT. The chain employs TRBV4-2 and TRBJ2-2; D not resolved. The V end lost 0 bases, the J end lost 5 bases, and 16 bases lay between the germline ends. Germline values: CDR1 LGHNA, CDR2 YNFKEQ. The CDR3 totals 17 residues.

The J gene is TRBJ1-2, the V gene TRBV2; 9 bases line up with TRBD1. Trimming cost V 7 bases and J 4 bases; bases outside gene matches: 4. Germline CDR1 reads SNHLY; CDR2 reads FYNNEI. This CDR3 has 13 residues. The CDR3 coding sequence is TGTGCCAGCACCCCGGACAGGGGCTATGGCTACACCTTC. Residues: CASTPDRGYGYTF.

The J gene is TRBJ1-2, the V gene TRBV14; no reliable D call. This CDR3 has 17 residues. CDR1 SGHDN and CDR2 FVKESK come from the germline V gene. V was trimmed by 0 bases and J by 5 bases, leaving 19 bases between them. The CDR3 DNA reads as TGTGCCAGCAGCCAAGATTTAAGGGAGGAGCCTGATTATGGCTACACCTTC. Translating gives CASSQDLREEPDYGYTF.

CDR3 sequence (DNA): TGTGCCAGCAGCTCCCCCGGGACAGGGACCGGGGAGCTGTTTTTT. Translating gives CASSSPGTGTGELFF. The V gene is TRBV11-2, the J gene TRBJ2-2; 9 bases match TRBD1. Germline CDR1 reads SGHAT; CDR2 reads FQNNGV. There are 15 residues in the CDR3. J gave up 5 bases and V 4 bases, and 5 bases lay outside the gene matches. Supplemented by reference TRBV11-2 and TRBJ2-2, the full variable domain reads EAGVAQSPRYKIIEKRQSVAFWCNPISGHATLYWYQQILGQGPKLLIQFQNNGVVDDSQLPKDRFSAERLKGVDSTLKIQPAKLEDSAVYLCASSSPGTGTGELFFGEGSRLTVL.

The chain uses TRBV25-1 and TRBJ2-2, with 7 nucleotides matching TRBD1. Germline CDR1 is MGHDK and CDR2 is SYGVNS. This CDR3 comprises 17 residues. V gave up 1 base and J gave up 3 bases; unmatched junction bases: 8. CDR3: CASSEWIGGADTGELFF. The CDR3 DNA reads as TGTGCCAGCAGTGAATGGATAGGGGGCGCGGACACCGGGGAGCTGTTTTTT.

The DNA for the CDR3 is TGTGCCAGCAGCCCATCGAGCGAGACCCAGTACTTC. Translation: CASSPSSETQYF. The chain has TRBV7-9 and TRBJ2-5; D unclear. The V gene's germline CDR1 is SEHNR and CDR2 FQNEAQ (reference sequence). Trimming left V 5 bases short and J 5 bases short, with 9 bases between. CDR3 size: 12 residues.

V gene TRBV9 combines with J gene TRBJ2-2; a possible D gene is TRBD2 (6 bases). Germline loops: CDR1 SGDLS, CDR2 YYNGEE. The CDR3 is 15 amino acids. The V gene lost 5 bases and the J gene lost 2 bases, with 13 bases spanning the gap. This CDR3 is CASSSRDPNTGELFF. As DNA, the CDR3 is TGTGCCAGCAGTTCGCGGGACCCTAACACCGGGGAGCTGTTTTTT.

The chain links TRBV10-3 to TRBJ2-7; D might be TRBD2 (6 bases). Germline V gene sequence: CDR1 ENHRY, CDR2 SYGVKD. The CDR3 length is 12 residues. With 5 bases removed from V and 4 bases from J, the gap between germline ends came to 9 bases. CDR3 DNA: TGTGCCATCAGTTCTAGCGAGTACGAGCAGTACTTC. Translation: CAISSSEYEQYF.

The sample holds one count of this clone. The rearrangement uses TRBV7-9 and TRBJ2-1, with D possibly being TRBD1 (6 bases). Per the germline V gene, CDR1 is SEHNR and CDR2 is FQNEAQ (reference sequence). The CDR3 consists of 18 residues. The V end was cut by 2 bases, the J end by 5 bases, with 22 bases between. The CDR3: CASSLIRHGQTPNNEQFF. The CDR3 nucleotides read TGTGCCAGCAGCTTAATTCGGCACGGACAGACCCCGAACAATGAGCAGTTCTTC.

This rearrangement joins TRBV5-8 to TRBJ2-7; D is ambiguous. V lost 0 bases to trimming and J lost 4 bases, with 17 bases between them. This CDR3 contains 16 residues. In germline, CDR1 is SGHTS, CDR2 YDEGEE. The CDR3 loop reads CASSLGSMPAVYEQYF. As DNA, the CDR3 is TGTGCCAGCAGCTTGGGTTCCATGCCAGCCGTGTACGAGCAGTACTTC.

V gene TRBV4-2 combines with J gene TRBJ1-2; D is unclear. Germline CDR1 LGHNA, CDR2 YNFKEQ. The CDR3 consists of 14 residues. Trimming left V 1 base short and J 4 bases short, with 10 bases between. The CDR3 nucleotides read TGTGCCAGCAGCCAAGGGGCCGGGATCTATGGCTACACCTTC. It specifies CASSQGAGIYGYTF.

This clone is a singleton in its sample. This chain connects TRBV7-4 to TRBJ1-2, with 7 nucleotides matching TRBD1. Unmatched junction bases numbered 14, after V lost 3 bases and J lost 13 bases. CDR1 is SGHVT and CDR2 is SQSDAQ in the germline V gene. The CDR3 extends over 14 amino acids. The CDR3 DNA reads as TGTGCCAGCAGCTTTTCAACAGGGGATGGTGTTGGCACCTTC. Its protein product is CASSFSTGDGVGTF.

The chain has TRBV6-1 and TRBJ2-7; D is perhaps TRBD2 (6 bases). Per germline, CDR1 MNHNS and CDR2 SASEGT. The length of the CDR3 is 12 residues. DNA for the CDR3: TGTGGAGGACCGGGACTGGGCCACGAGCAGTACTTC. Translated, it gives CGGPGLGHEQYF.

This clone turned up a few times. V gene TRBV28 combines with J gene TRBJ2-7; the D is unclear. Germline V gene data show CDR1 as MDHEN and CDR2 as SYDVKM. The CDR3 consists of 13 residues. V lost 8 bases to trimming and J lost 0 bases, with 11 bases between them. The CDR3 region has the DNA TGTGCCAGCTCGTCCTTAAGCTCCTACGAGCAGTACTTC. Translation: CASSSLSSYEQYF.

The chain uses TRBV29-1 and TRBJ2-1; TRBD2 matches 10 bases. CDR1 and CDR2 (germline): SQVTM, ANQGSEA. This CDR3 has 15 amino acids. V lost 0 bases and J lost 6; bases outside the gene matches: 5. This CDR3 is CSVEEASGSVNEQFF. The DNA of the CDR3 is TGCAGCGTTGAAGAAGCTAGCGGGAGCGTCAATGAGCAGTTCTTC.

This chain connects TRBV4-2 to TRBJ2-1; 9 bases agree with TRBD1. Germline V gene sequence: CDR1 LGHNA, CDR2 YNFKEQ. Losses at the gene ends were 1 base for V and 5 bases for J; bases not matched to a gene: 6. The CDR3 has 16 residues. The CDR3 spells CASSQVGGQGHNEQFF. The CDR3 DNA reads as TGTGCCAGCAGCCAAGTTGGGGGACAGGGTCACAATGAGCAGTTCTTC.